This TCR beta chain was obtained from a study of T cell responses to AZD1222 COVID-19 vaccine. Study observations and caveats: Repertoires were obtained only post-peak T cell response. Reportedly, close to half of spike-specific TCRs are directed against unmutated variant regions. Increases in Spike-specific TCR breadth and depth were seen after two AZD1222 doses.

The CDR3 runs to 16 residues. V gave up 4 bases and J gave up 0 bases; unmatched junction bases: 5. In germline, CDR1 is LNHDA, CDR2 SQIVND (reference sequence). Comments on this clone: The antigen remains undetermined.

Repertoires were generated with immunoSEQ multiplex PCR, while TCRdb's copy carries only in-frame clones and drops some. The data hold approximately 180,000 clones, with more than 80% observed a single time. The receptor comes from an adult in good health. The material was peripheral blood, obtained on day 0 of AZD1222 vaccination. This sequence joins TRBV19 and TRBJ2-7; TRBD2 agrees at 11 bases. The CDR3 is CASSTELAGVSYEQYF. CDR3 DNA sequence: TGTGCCAGTAGTACCGAACTAGCGGGGGTCTCCTACGAGCAGTACTTC. Based on the CDR3 plus reference TRBV19 and TRBJ2-7, the full variable domain is DGGITQSPKYLFRKEGQNVTLSCEQNLNHDAMYWYRQDPGQGLRLIYYSQIVNDFQKGDIAEGYSVSREKKESFPLTVTSAQKNPTAFYLCASSTELAGVSYEQYFGPGTRLTVT.